Here is one TCR beta chain with its context. The CDR3 runs 14 residues. CDR1 SGDLS and CDR2 YYNGEE come from the germline V gene. V was cut by 1 base and J by 0 bases, with 2 bases left in between. Profiling relied on immunoSEQ multiplex PCR, and the TCRdb table lists in-frame clones only, not all of them. The sample lists about 1.1 million clones, about 80% occurring once. The data belong to a study of shared clonotypes between healthy human individuals. V is TRBV9 and J is TRBJ2-6; D unclear. The clonotype comes from a man younger than 35 in good health. Some clones in this sample may be carry-over from other donors' samples. Sequencing used memory CD4+ T cells from PBMCs. Subset of the sample: CD45RA-negative fraction. The CDR3 sequence is CASSVFSGANVLTF. CDR3 DNA sequence: TGTGCCAGCAGCGTATTCTCTGGGGCCAACGTCCTGACTTTC.